This T cell receptor (beta chain) was profiled in a study of T cells in Graves' hyperthyroidism and ophthalmopathy. Study-wide results and limits: Onset of ophthalmopathy came a median roughly 6 months after the model predicted it.

Each patient was aged 18 to 65 and had newly diagnosed hyperthyroidism of under 2 months' duration. Clinical symptoms, serum thyroxine and TRAb, thyroid ultrasound and orbital computed tomography were used for the diagnoses. With regard to this clonotype: Its antigen is as yet unknown.

From RNA transcripts, TCR beta CDR3 regions were amplified. An initial round of RT-PCR targeting the TCR CDR3 relied on the HTBI primer set. From the multiplex PCR reads, TCRdb called clonotypes with MiXCR, one entry per CDR3 protein. This sample has fewer than 900,000 distinct CDR3 sequences, with around 15% found just once. Trimming stripped 0 bases from V and 12 bases from J, with 15 bases between. This CDR3 has 14 residues. Germline V gene data show CDR1 as SGHAT and CDR2 as FQNNGV. The TCR originated in a man between 18 and 35 years old with Graves' hyperthyroidism. Sequencing used blood. The chain recombines TRBV11-2 with TRBJ2-1; either TRBD1 or TRBD2 may fit D (7 bases each). DNA of the CDR3: TGTGCCAGCAGCTTAGATTACAGGGGAGGGAGGCAGTTCTTC. Protein sequence: CASSLDYRGGRQFF.